This TCR beta chain stems from a study of regulatory T cells in long-lasting Graves disease. Study findings and constraints: Thyroid tissue went unstudied; only peripheral blood was examined. Persistent Graves' cases showed lower TCR diversity than newly diagnosed cases. The number of shared public clonotypes was higher in persistent patients (about 3,000) than new patients (about 910).

Notes on this clonotype: Its target is not known.

The time point was: newly diagnosed GD, antithyroid drugs for less than 3 months. PBMC-derived RNA was used for the TCR library. EDTA tubes held roughly 10 milliliters of peripheral blood from each patient. Trimming at V came to 4 bases and at J to 1 base, leaving 5 bases not matched to a gene. The CDR3 covers 15 residues. Germline assignment: CDR1 SGHAT and CDR2 FQNNGV. HTBI primers from iRepertoire and Arm-PCR of CDR3 regions yielded the TCR beta libraries. TCRdb reanalysed the multiplex PCR reads using MiXCR and keeps one entry per CDR3 protein. The data hold around 400,000 distinct CDR3 sequences, with about a sixth observed a single time.

The sample consisted of peripheral blood mononuclear cells (PBMCs), taken at new diagnosis, from a patient treated with antithyroid drugs. This clonotype was obtained from a female donor with Graves disease. This chain links TRBV11-2 with TRBJ2-5, with 8 bases lining up with TRBD1. The CDR3 region has the DNA TGTGCCAGCAGCTACCGGGACAGGATCCAAGAGACCCAGTACTTC. Amino acid sequence: CASSYRDRIQETQYF.